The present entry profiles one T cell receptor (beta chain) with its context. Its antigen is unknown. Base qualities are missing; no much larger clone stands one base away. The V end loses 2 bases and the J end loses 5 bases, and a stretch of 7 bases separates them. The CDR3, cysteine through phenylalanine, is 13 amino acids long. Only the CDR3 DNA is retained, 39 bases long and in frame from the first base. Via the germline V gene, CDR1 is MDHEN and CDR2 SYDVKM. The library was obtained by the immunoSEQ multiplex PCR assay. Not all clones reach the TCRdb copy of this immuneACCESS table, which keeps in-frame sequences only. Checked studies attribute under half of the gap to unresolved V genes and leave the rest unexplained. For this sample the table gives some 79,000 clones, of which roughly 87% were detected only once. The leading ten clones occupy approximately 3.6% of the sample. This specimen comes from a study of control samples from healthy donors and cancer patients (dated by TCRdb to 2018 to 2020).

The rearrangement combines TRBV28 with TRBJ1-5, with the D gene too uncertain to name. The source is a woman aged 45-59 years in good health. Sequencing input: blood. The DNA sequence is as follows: TGTGCCAGCAGTTTAGGGGAGGATCAGCCCCAGCATTTT. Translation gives CASSLGEDQPQHF.